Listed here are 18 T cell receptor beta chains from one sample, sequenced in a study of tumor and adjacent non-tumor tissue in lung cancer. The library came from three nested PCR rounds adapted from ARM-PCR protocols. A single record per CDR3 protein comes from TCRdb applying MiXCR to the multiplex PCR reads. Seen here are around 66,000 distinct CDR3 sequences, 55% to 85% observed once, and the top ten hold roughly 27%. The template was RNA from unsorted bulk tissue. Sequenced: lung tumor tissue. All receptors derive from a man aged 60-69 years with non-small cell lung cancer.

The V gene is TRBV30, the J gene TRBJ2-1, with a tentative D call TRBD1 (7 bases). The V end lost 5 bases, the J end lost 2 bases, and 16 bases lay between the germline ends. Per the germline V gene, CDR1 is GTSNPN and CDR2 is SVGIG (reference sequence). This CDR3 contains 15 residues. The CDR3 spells CAWGTQGGPYNEQFF. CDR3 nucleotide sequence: TGTGCCTGGGGTACTCAGGGGGGCCCCTACAATGAGCAGTTCTTC.

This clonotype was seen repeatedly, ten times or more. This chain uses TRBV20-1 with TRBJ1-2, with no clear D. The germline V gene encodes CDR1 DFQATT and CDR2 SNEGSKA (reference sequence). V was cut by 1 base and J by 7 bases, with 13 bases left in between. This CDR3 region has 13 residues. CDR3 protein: CSARGDTYAGYTF. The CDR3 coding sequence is TGCAGTGCTAGAGGAGACACCTACGCTGGCTACACCTTC.

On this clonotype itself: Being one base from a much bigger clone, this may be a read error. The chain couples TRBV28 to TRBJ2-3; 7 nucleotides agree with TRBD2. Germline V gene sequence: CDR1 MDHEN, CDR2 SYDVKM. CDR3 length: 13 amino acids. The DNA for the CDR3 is TGTGTCAGCATGGGGGGGGAGGCAGATACGCAGTATTTT. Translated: CVSMGGEADTQYF.

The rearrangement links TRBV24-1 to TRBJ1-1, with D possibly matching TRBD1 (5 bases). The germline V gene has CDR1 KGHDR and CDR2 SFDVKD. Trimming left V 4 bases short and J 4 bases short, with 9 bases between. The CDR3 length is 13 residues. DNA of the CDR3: TGTGCCACCAGTGACGAGGGGTCCACTGAAGCTTTCTTT. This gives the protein CATSDEGSTEAFF.

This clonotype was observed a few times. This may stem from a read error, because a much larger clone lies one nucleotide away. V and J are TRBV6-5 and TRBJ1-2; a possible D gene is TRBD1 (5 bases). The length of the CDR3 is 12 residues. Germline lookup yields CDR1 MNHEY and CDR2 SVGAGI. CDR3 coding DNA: TGTGCCAGCTATCGAGGGGACTATAGCTACACCTTC. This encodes CASYRGDYSYTF.

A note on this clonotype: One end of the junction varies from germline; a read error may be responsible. In DNA form, the CDR3 reads TGCAATGCTAGAGGGCAGCGAATGCACATTGAGCAGTTCTTC. It encodes CNARGQRMHIEQFF. This chain links TRBV20-1 with TRBJ2-1, with D maybe TRBD2 (5 bases). CDR3 length: 14 residues. The V gene's germline CDR1 is DFQATT and CDR2 SNEGSKA (reference sequence).

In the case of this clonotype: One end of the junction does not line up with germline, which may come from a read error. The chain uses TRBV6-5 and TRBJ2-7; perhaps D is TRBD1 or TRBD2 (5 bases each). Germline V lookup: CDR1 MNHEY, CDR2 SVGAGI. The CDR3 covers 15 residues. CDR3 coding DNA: TGTACCAGCATATACGGGGCTGGAGAGGTTTACGAGCAGTACTTC. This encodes CTSIYGAGEVYEQYF.

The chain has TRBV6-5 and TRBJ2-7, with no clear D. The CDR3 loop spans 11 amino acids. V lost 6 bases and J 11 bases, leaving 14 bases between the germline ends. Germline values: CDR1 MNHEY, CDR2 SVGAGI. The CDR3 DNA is TGTGCCAGCAGATACCTCGGTAGTGAGTACTTC. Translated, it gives CASRYLGSEYF.

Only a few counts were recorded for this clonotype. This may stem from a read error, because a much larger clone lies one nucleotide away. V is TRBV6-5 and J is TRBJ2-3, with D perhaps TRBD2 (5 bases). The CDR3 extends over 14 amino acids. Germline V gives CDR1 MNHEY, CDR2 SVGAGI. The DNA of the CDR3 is TGTGCCAGCAGTTACCTAGCTAGCACAGTTACGCAGTATTTT. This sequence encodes CASSYLASTVTQYF.

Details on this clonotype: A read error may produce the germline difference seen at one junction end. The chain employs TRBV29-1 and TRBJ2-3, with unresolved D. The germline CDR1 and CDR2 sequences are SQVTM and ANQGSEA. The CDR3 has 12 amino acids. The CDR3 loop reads CSALERSVTHYF. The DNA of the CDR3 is TGCAGCGCTCTGGAGAGATCGGTCACGCATTATTTT.

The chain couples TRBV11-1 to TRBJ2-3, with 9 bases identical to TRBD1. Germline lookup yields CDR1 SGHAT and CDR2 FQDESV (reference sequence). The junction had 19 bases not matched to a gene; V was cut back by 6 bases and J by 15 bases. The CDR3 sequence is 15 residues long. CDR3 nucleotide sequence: TGTGCCAGCAGTCCCGGGACAGGGTTTACATATATGCAATATTTT. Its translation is CASSPGTGFTYMQYF.

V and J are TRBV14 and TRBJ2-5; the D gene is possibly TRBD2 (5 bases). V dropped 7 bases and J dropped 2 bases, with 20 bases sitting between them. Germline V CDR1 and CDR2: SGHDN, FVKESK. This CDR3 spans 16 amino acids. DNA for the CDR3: TGTGCCAGCAACTGCTGGAGTAGCAGGAGGCAAGAGACCCAGTACTTC. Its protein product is CASNCWSSRRQETQYF.

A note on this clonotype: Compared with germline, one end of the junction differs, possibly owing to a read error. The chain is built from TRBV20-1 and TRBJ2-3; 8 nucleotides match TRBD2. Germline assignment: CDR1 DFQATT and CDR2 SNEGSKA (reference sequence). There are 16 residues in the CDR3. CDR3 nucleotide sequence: TGCAGTGCTACACCCCCGCTCAGCGGGGGCACAGATACGCAGTATTTC. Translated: CSATPPLSGGTDTQYF.

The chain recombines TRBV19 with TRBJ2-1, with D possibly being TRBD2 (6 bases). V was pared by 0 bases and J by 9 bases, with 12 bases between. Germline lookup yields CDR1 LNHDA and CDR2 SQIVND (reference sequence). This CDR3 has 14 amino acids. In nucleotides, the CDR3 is TGTGCCAGTAGTATAGAAACTAGCAGGAGTGAGCAGTTCTTC. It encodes CASSIETSRSEQFF.

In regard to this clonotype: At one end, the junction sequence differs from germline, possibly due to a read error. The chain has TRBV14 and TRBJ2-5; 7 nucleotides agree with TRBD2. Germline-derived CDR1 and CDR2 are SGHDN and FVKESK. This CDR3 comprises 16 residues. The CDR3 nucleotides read TGTGCCAGCAGCCGCTGGACTAGAAGGAGGCAAGAGACTCAGTACTTC. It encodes CASSRWTRRRQETQYF.

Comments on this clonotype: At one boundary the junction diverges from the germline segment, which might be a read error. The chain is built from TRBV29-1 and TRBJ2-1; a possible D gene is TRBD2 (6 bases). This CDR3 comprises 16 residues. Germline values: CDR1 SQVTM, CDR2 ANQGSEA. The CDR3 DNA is TGCAGCGTTGAGTCCATGCTAGCGTGTGATTACATTGAGCAGTTCTTC. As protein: CSVESMLACDYIEQFF.

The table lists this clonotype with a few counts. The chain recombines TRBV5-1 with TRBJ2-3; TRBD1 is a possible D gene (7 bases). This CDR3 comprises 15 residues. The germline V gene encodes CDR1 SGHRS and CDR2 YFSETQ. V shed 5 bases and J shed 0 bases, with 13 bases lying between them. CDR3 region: CASSLAGQSTDTQYF. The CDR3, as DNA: TGCGCCAGCAGTCTCGCGGGACAGAGCACAGATACGCAGTATTTT.

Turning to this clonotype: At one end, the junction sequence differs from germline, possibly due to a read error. The chain's CDR3 is CSAGRGATTATRYF. In DNA, the CDR3 is TGCAGCGCTGGGAGGGGGGCCACCACAGCTACGCGGTATTTT. The rearrangement uses TRBV29-1 and TRBJ2-3, with TRBD2 as a possible D gene (7 bases). CDR1 and CDR2 (germline): SQVTM, ANQGSEA. The CDR3 covers 14 residues.